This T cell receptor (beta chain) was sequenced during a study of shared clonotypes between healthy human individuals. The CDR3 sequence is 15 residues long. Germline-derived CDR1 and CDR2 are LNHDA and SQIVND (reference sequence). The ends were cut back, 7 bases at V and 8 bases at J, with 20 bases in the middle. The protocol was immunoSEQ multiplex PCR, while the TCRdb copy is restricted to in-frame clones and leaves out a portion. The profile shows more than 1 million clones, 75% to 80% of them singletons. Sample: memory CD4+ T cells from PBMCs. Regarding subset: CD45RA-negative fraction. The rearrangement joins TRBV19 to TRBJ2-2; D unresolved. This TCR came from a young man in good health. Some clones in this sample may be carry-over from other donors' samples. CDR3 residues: CASKITLVLEGELFF. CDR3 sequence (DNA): TGTGCCAGTAAAATAACATTGGTGCTTGAGGGGGAGCTGTTTTTT.